The 5 T cell receptor beta chains in this list originate from one sample, sequenced in a study of T cell repertoires in cytomegalovirus infection. TCRdb re-analysed the reads in MiXCR, keeping a single row per CDR3 protein. The sample includes around 530,000 distinct CDR3 sequences, more than 15% of them seen just once. The material sequenced was CD8+ T cells from PBMCs. The receptors come from a human donor in good health (CMV status not recorded). Some clones in this sample may be carry-over from other donors' samples.

This clonotype was detected a few times. The chain employs TRBV5-1 and TRBJ1-1, with TRBD1 matching 10 bases. The CDR3 sequence is 15 residues long. Germline V gene sequence: CDR1 SGHRS, CDR2 YFSETQ. V lost 3 bases and J lost 4; bases outside the gene matches: 6. The DNA of the CDR3 is TGCGCCAGCAGCTCCTCGACAGGGGGCTTCACTGAAGCTTTCTTT. Its protein product is CASSSSTGGFTEAFF.

A few counts support this clonotype. CDR3 residues: CASRKDRGRRDEQFF. For the CDR3, the DNA is TGTGCCAGCAGAAAAGACAGGGGGCGCAGGGATGAGCAGTTCTTC. The rearrangement links TRBV2 to TRBJ2-1, with 10 bases aligning to TRBD1. CDR1 and CDR2 (germline): SNHLY, FYNNEI. CDR3 length equals 15 residues. Trimming removed 6 bases from V and 8 bases from J; junction bases left unmatched: 10.

CDR3 nucleotide sequence: TGTGCCAGCAGCCAAGAAACGGCGACTGCGGCCCTCCACTTT. This gives the protein CASSQETATAALHF. The chain has TRBV4-2 and TRBJ1-6; D call uncertain. CDR1 is LGHNA, CDR2 YNFKEQ, per germline. The CDR3 extends over 14 amino acids. V was shortened by 0 bases and J by 14 bases, with 14 bases between the two germline ends.

This clonotype appeared many times. J is TRBJ1-5 and V is TRBV7-9; tentative D call: TRBD1 (5 bases). Trimming took 5 bases from V and 2 from J, leaving 13 bases between them. Germline assignment: CDR1 SEHNR and CDR2 FQNEAQ (reference sequence). This CDR3 contains 15 residues. CDR3 protein: CASSHDGGGNQPQHF. CDR3 DNA: TGTGCCAGCAGCCATGACGGGGGGGGCAATCAGCCCCAGCATTTT.

This clonotype occurred many times. The chain carries TRBV4-1 and TRBJ2-7; no clear D gene. From germline, CDR1 is MGHRA and CDR2 YSYEKL. This CDR3 has 18 residues. V was pared by 0 bases and J by 2 bases, with 20 bases between. CDR3 DNA sequence: TGCGCCAGCAGCCAAGATCTTAGAGTCGGCAGTAGGCCCTACGAGCAGTACTTC. Residues: CASSQDLRVGSRPYEQYF.